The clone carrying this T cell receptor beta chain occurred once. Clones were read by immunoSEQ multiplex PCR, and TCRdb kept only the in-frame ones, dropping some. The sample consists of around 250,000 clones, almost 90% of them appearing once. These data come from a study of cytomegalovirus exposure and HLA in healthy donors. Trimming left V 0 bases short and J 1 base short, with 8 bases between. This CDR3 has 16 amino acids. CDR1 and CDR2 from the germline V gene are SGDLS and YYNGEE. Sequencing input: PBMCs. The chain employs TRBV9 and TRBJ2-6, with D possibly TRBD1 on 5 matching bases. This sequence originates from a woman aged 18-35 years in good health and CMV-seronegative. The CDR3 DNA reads TGTGCCAGCAGCGTAGCTTCAGGGTCTGGGGCCAACGTCCTGACTTTC. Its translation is CASSVASGSGANVLTF.